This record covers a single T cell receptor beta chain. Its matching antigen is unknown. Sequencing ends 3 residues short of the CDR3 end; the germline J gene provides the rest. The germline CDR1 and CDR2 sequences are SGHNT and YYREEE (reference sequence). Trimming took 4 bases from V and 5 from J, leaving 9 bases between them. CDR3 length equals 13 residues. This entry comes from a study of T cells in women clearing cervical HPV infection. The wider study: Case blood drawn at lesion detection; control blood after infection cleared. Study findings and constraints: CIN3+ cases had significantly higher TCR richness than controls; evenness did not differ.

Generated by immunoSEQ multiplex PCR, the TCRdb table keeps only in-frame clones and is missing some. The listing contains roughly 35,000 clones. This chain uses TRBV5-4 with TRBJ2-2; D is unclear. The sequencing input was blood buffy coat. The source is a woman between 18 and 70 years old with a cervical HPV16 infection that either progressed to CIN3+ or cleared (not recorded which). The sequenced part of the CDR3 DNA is TGTGCCAGCAGCGGCCGATCGACCGGGGAG. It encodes CASSGRSTGE. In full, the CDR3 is CASSGRSTGELFF.